This is a list of T cell receptor beta chains from one sample in a study of OX40 agonist ivuxolimab in advanced cancers. The assay was immunoSEQ multiplex PCR, and TCRdb's table has in-frame clones only and misses some. Here the sample spans over 40,000 clones, around 81% being singletons. The sequencing here drew on CD4+ or CD8+ T cells sorted from blood, taken in a trial of the OX40 agonist ivuxolimab. These receptor sequences come from an adult with an advanced solid tumor such as melanoma, head and neck, liver or kidney cancer. Both conserved end residues are part of each CDR3. A D gene is named only where the DNA matches it firmly. The size of a clone is reported for some rows only, either as once, few or many, or as a class for expanded clones.

d_call	v_call	clone_size	j_call	cdr3_aa	cdr3_nt
NA	TRBV10-3	NA	TRBJ2-1	CATSVGGGPYNEQFF	TGTGCCACCTCCGTAGGGGGGGGGCCCTACAATGAGCAGTTCTTC
TRBD1	TRBV2	once	TRBJ2-7	CARGGSPFYPYEQYF	TGTGCCAGAGGGGGCAGTCCGTTTTACCCCTACGAGCAGTACTTC
NA	TRBV20-1	NA	TRBJ1-3	CSAPSGNTIYF	TGCAGTGCCCCTAGCGGAAACACCATATATTTT
TRBD1	TRBV5-1	NA	TRBJ2-7	CASSKAGTGGYEQYF	TGCGCCAGCAGCAAAGCCGGGACAGGGGGGTACGAGCAGTACTTC
NA	TRBV6-5	NA	TRBJ1-6	CASGSGEGNSPLHF	TGTGCCAGCGGATCAGGGGAAGGCAATTCACCCCTCCACTTT
TRBD1	TRBV2	NA	TRBJ2-7	CASSRTGGFDEQYF	TGTGCCAGCAGTCGGACAGGGGGCTTCGACGAGCAGTACTTC
TRBD1	TRBV19	once	TRBJ2-7	CASSLGQGGPYEQYF	TGTGCCAGTAGTCTAGGACAGGGAGGTCCCTACGAGCAGTACTTC
TRBD1	TRBV9	NA	TRBJ1-6	CASSSGTANNSPLHF	TGTGCCAGCAGCTCTGGGACAGCCAATAATTCACCCCTCCACTTT
TRBD1	TRBV2	NA	TRBJ1-2	CASRSGTGNYGYTF	TGTGCCAGCAGATCCGGGACAGGGAACTATGGCTACACCTTC
NA	TRBV7-9	NA	TRBJ2-7	CASSLRDKYEQYF	TGTGCCAGCAGCTTGCGGGACAAATACGAGCAGTACTTC
TRBD2	TRBV9	NA	TRBJ2-7	CASSVGSGTYEQYF	TGTGCCAGCAGCGTTGGTAGCGGGACCTACGAGCAGTACTTC
NA	TRBV5-1	NA	TRBJ1-4	CASSFDGVRNNEKLFF	TGCGCCAGCAGCTTCGACGGGGTCCGAAATAATGAAAAACTGTTTTTT
NA	TRBV6-5	NA	TRBJ2-2	CASTRGYTGELFF	TGTGCCAGCACGAGGGGCTACACCGGGGAGCTGTTTTTT
NA	TRBV7-9	once	TRBJ2-1	CASSLLDEQFF	TGTGCCAGCAGCTTGTTAGATGAGCAGTTCTTC
NA	TRBV7-9	few	TRBJ1-1	CASRPSGGPPGAFF	TGTGCCAGCCGCCCCTCCGGCGGCCCGCCCGGGGCTTTCTTT
NA	TRBV11-2	few	TRBJ1-2	CASSLAFNREGNGYTF	TGTGCCAGCAGCTTAGCGTTCAACAGGGAGGGTAATGGCTACACCTTC
NA	TRBV11-3	NA	TRBJ2-7	CASSLRHARDEQYF	TGTGCCAGCAGCCTCAGGCACGCGCGAGACGAGCAGTACTTC
NA	TRBV9	NA	TRBJ2-1	CASSVATANEQFF	TGTGCCAGCAGCGTAGCTACGGCCAATGAGCAGTTCTTC
NA	TRBV4-1	NA	TRBJ2-1	CASSQDQVPFF	TGCGCCAGCAGCCAAGATCAAGTCCCATTCTTC
NA	TRBV2	few	TRBJ1-6	CASSEGGRVGSPLHF	TGTGCCAGCAGTGAGGGCGGCAGGGTGGGTTCACCCCTCCACTTT
TRBD1	TRBV6-4	NA	TRBJ1-5	CASRRDDRGEPIQHF	TGTGCCAGCAGACGTGATGACAGGGGTGAGCCGATCCAGCATTTT
NA	TRBV18	NA	TRBJ1-5	CASSPGRNQPQHF	TGTGCCAGCTCACCAGGGCGCAATCAGCCCCAGCATTTT
TRBD1	TRBV2	NA	TRBJ2-7	CASSGGQGMSGYEQYF	TGTGCCAGCAGTGGTGGACAGGGGATGAGTGGCTACGAGCAGTACTTC
NA	TRBV29-1	NA	TRBJ2-5	CSVHLGALQGTQYF	TGCAGCGTTCATCTGGGGGCCCTCCAAGGGACCCAGTACTTC
NA	TRBV2	NA	TRBJ1-1	CASRVDTLVPEAFF	TGTGCCAGCAGGGTCGACACGCTCGTCCCTGAAGCTTTCTTT
NA	TRBV14	NA	TRBJ1-1	CASSLAPENTEAFF	TGTGCCAGCAGCCTAGCCCCGGAGAACACTGAAGCTTTCTTT
NA	TRBV11-2	NA	TRBJ2-5	CASSLGTQETQYF	TGTGCCAGCAGCTTAGGGACACAAGAGACCCAGTACTTC
TRBD2	TRBV5-1	NA	TRBJ2-5	CASSLRLAGAYQETQYF	TGCGCCAGCAGCCTCAGACTAGCGGGGGCCTACCAAGAGACCCAGTACTTC
NA	TRBV5-6	NA	TRBJ2-7	CASSFSYEQYF	TGTGCCAGCAGCTTCTCCTACGAGCAGTACTTC
TRBD2	TRBV7-7	NA	TRBJ2-3	CASSRIAGAETQYF	TGTGCCAGCAGCCGAATAGCGGGGGCCGAGACGCAGTATTTT
TRBD2	TRBV5-1	NA	TRBJ2-3	CASSLGSGATDTQYF	TGCGCCAGCAGCTTGGGGAGCGGGGCCACAGATACGCAGTATTTT
NA	TRBV11-2	once	TRBJ2-3	CASSGIKVSGPDTQYF	TGTGCCAGCAGCGGGATTAAGGTCTCAGGCCCAGATACGCAGTATTTT
TRBD2	TRBV7-2	NA	TRBJ2-3	CASSLGPSGVADTQYF	TGTGCCAGCAGCTTAGGTCCTAGCGGGGTCGCAGATACGCAGTATTTT
TRBD1	TRBV6-5	NA	TRBJ1-2	CASRPGTGVGYTF	TGTGCCAGCAGACCCGGGACAGGGGTTGGCTACACCTTC
NA	TRBV7-6	NA	TRBJ2-7	CASSFQVEQYF	TGTGCCAGCAGCTTTCAAGTCGAGCAGTACTTC
NA	TRBV5-4	many	TRBJ2-3	CASSTAGTDTQYF	TGTGCCAGCAGTACGGCCGGCACAGATACGCAGTATTTT
NA	TRBV19	once	TRBJ2-4	CASSAKSTYQYF	TGTGCCAGTAGCGCGAAATCCACCTATCAGTACTTC